Shown below are 19 T cell receptor beta chains from a single sample sequenced in a study of early T cells in non-severe SARS-CoV-2 infection (dated by TCRdb to the early 2020s). Receptors were amplified or captured by 5' RACE. Sequencing instrument: NextSeq 500. In TCRdb, the public reads were trimmed at Q25 with fastp and aligned with MiXCR, with productive beta chains retained. For every CDR3 protein sequence, its rows merge into one entry that carries the most common genes and DNA. This sample is represented by some 98,000 distinct CDR3 sequences; 15% to 20% of them were singletons. About 1.3% of the sample comes from the top ten. Input material: whole blood. Receptors were obtained from an adult who was a healthcare worker with PCR-confirmed SARS-CoV-2 infection or an uninfected control (not recorded which).

This clonotype has a handful of counts. V gene TRBV7-8 combines with J gene TRBJ2-5, with D perhaps matching TRBD1 or TRBD2 (5 bases each). The germline V gene encodes CDR1 SGHVS and CDR2 FQNEAQ. The CDR3 consists of 15 residues. The V and J ends lost 5 bases and 2 bases respectively, with 15 bases between them. The CDR3, as DNA: TGTGCCAGCAGCCTTATAACGGGACGTCAAGAGACCCAGTACTTC. Amino acids: CASSLITGRQETQYF.

This clonotype showed up many times. The chain has TRBV6-1 and TRBJ2-3; 9 bases are shared with TRBD2. The CDR3 is 15 residues long. The trim removed 0 bases at V and 4 bases at J, leaving 2 bases unmatched. The germline CDR1 and CDR2 sequences are MNHNS and SASEGT. DNA for the CDR3: TGTGCCAGCAGTGAAGCTAGCGGGGGTCCAGATACGCAGTATTTT. This gives the protein CASSEASGGPDTQYF.

This clonotype was seen a few times. This chain links TRBV11-2 with TRBJ2-5; D is ambiguous. V gave up 0 bases and J gave up 6 bases, with 11 bases separating them. The germline V gene has CDR1 SGHAT and CDR2 FQNNGV. The CDR3 extends over 14 amino acids. The CDR3 spells CASSLEPVTQTQYF. The DNA for the CDR3 is TGTGCCAGCAGCTTAGAACCAGTAACCCAGACCCAGTACTTC.

CDR3 in DNA: TGTGCCTGGAGTGTAACGGGCTACGAGCAGTACTTC. Translating it yields CAWSVTGYEQYF. The J gene is TRBJ2-7, the V gene TRBV30; D is undetermined. This CDR3 is built from 12 residues. V lost 0 bases and J 3 bases, leaving 6 bases between the germline ends. Germline CDR1 and CDR2: GTSNPN and SVGIG (reference sequence).

The rearrangement joins TRBV7-2 to TRBJ2-7; D remains unclear. The V end lost 2 bases, the J end lost 5 bases, and 13 bases lay between the germline ends. This CDR3 contains 14 residues. Germline assignment: CDR1 SGHTA and CDR2 FQGNSA. In DNA form, the CDR3 reads TGTGCCAGCAGCTTAAGTATTGGTATCCACGAGCAGTACTTC. Protein product: CASSLSIGIHEQYF.

This clonotype was counted ten times or more. V usage is TRBV4-3 and J usage is TRBJ2-7; D possibly matches TRBD1 or TRBD2 (6 bases each). V lost 1 base, J lost 2 bases, and 12 bases lay in between. The CDR3 sequence is 15 residues long. Germline V lookup: CDR1 LGHNA, CDR2 YSLEER. This chain's CDR3 is CASSQAGGRPYEQYF. In DNA, the CDR3 is TGCGCCAGCAGCCAAGCCGGGGGCAGACCCTACGAGCAGTACTTC.

This clonotype was counted ten times or more. The chain is built from TRBV28 and TRBJ2-5; the D gene is possibly TRBD1 (7 bases). The V gene lost 1 base and the J gene lost 4 bases, with 19 bases spanning the gap. Germline CDR1 is MDHEN and CDR2 is SYDVKM. The CDR3 has 17 residues. CDR3 sequence: CASSLSPRQGGPETQYF. As DNA, the CDR3 is TGTGCCAGCAGTTTATCTCCGAGACAGGGAGGTCCAGAGACCCAGTACTTC.

The sample holds a few counts of this clonotype. The CDR3 nucleotides read TGTGCCAGTCGACAGGGGGGGACGGGGACTGAAGCTTTCTTT. Translation: CASRQGGTGTEAFF. The gene calls are TRBV6-1 and TRBJ1-1, with TRBD1 identical over 9 bases. Unmatched junction bases numbered 10, after V lost 9 bases and J lost 5 bases. The CDR3 loop spans 14 amino acids. Per the germline V gene, CDR1 is MNHNS and CDR2 is SASEGT.

This clonotype was observed a handful of times. The CDR3 spells CASSFGYRLESSTDTQYF. The CDR3 DNA is TGTGCCAGCAGTTTTGGGTACCGACTGGAATCTAGCACAGATACGCAGTATTTT. The J gene is TRBJ2-3, the V gene TRBV28; no reliable D call. V gave up 3 bases and J gave up 0 bases, with 19 bases separating them. This CDR3 has 18 residues. The V gene's germline CDR1 is MDHEN and CDR2 SYDVKM.

In this sample, this clonotype turned up a few times. J is TRBJ2-2 and V is TRBV9; 9 bases are a match to TRBD2. The V gene's germline CDR1 is SGDLS and CDR2 YYNGEE. This CDR3 is built from 20 residues. Trimming took 0 bases from V and 0 from J; bases not matched to a gene: 12. CDR3 region: CASSVASGALLNANTGELFF. In DNA, the CDR3 is TGTGCCAGCAGCGTAGCTAGCGGGGCTCTACTAAATGCGAACACCGGGGAGCTGTTTTTT. Full variable domain (remainder filled in from reference TRBV9 and TRBJ2-2): DSGVTQTPKHLITATGQRVTLRCSPRSGDLSVYWYQQSLDQGLQFLIQYYNGEERAKGNILERFSAQQFPDLHSELNLSSLELGDSALYFCASSVASGALLNANTGELFFGEGSRLTVL.

This clonotype was found a few times. This chain uses TRBV6-6 with TRBJ2-5; 8 nucleotides align to TRBD2. This CDR3 comprises 15 residues. Per germline, CDR1 MNHNY and CDR2 SVGAGI (reference sequence). The junction had 9 bases not matched to a gene; V was cut back by 6 bases and J by 3 bases. CDR3 sequence (DNA): TGTGCCAGCAGCCCTAATAGCGGGGTGAAAGAGACCCAGTACTTC. This gives the protein CASSPNSGVKETQYF.

The chain combines TRBV11-2 with TRBJ2-1, with 8 bases matching TRBD2. This CDR3 spans 14 amino acids. Germline values: CDR1 SGHAT, CDR2 FQNNGV. V trimming: 5 bases; J trimming: 7 bases; junction bases outside the gene matches: 7. The CDR3 bases are TGTGCCAGCAGCCCACAGCGGGAGTCGAATGAGCAGTTCTTC. Its protein is CASSPQRESNEQFF.

Ten or more counts support this clonotype. The gene calls are TRBV20-1 and TRBJ2-1, with 7 nucleotides matching TRBD2. The CDR3 sequence is 15 residues long. J lost 4 bases, V lost 3 bases, and 9 bases had no gene match. Per the germline V gene, CDR1 is DFQATT and CDR2 is SNEGSKA (reference sequence). For the CDR3, the DNA is TGCAGTGCTAGTCCGGCCCAGCGGGATTACAATGAGCAGTTCTTC. Its translation: CSASPAQRDYNEQFF.

Here the CDR3 reads CASSPDPGAYEQYF. The CDR3 region has the DNA TGTGCCAGCAGTCCGGACCCAGGTGCCTACGAGCAGTACTTC. The chain carries TRBV6-4 and TRBJ2-7; D is unclear. Trimming removed 5 bases at V and 2 bases at J, with 13 bases between. The germline V gene has CDR1 MRHNA and CDR2 SNTAGT. The CDR3 has 14 residues.

This clonotype was seen only a few times. Likely a read error: the CDR3 ends without its conserved phenylalanine or tryptophan. It is unclear where the CDR3 begins or ends on the DNA, so no DNA is shown, and the CDR3 is as TCRdb lists it. This CDR3 reads CSPPWEGRTLP. The rearrangement joins TRBV20-1 to TRBJ2-7; TRBD2 was called by the table and not checked on the DNA. The CDR3 has 11 residues if both end residues are counted. Looked up from germline, CDR1 is DFQATT and CDR2 is SNEGSKA (reference sequence).

This clonotype was observed many times. The rearrangement joins TRBV20-1 to TRBJ2-3, with 11 nucleotides matching TRBD2. The CDR3 length is 16 residues. The V segment lost 6 bases and the J segment 5 bases; nucleotides outside the gene matches: 13. CDR1 and CDR2 (germline): DFQATT, SNEGSKA (reference sequence). The CDR3 region has the DNA TGCAGTGCACCTACATTTCTAGCGGGAGGACAAGATACGCAGTATTTT. Its protein is CSAPTFLAGGQDTQYF.

This clonotype was recorded a few times. The rearrangement uses TRBV14 and TRBJ1-2; D is ambiguous. This CDR3 spans 13 amino acids. CDR1 is SGHDN, CDR2 FVKESK, per germline. V lost 0 bases and J 4 bases, leaving 6 bases between the germline ends. The CDR3 nucleotides are TGTGCCAGCAGCCAAGACTTGAGCTATGGCTACACCTTC. Protein: CASSQDLSYGYTF.

The table lists this clonotype with a few counts. The J gene is TRBJ2-5, the V gene TRBV6-5; either TRBD1 or TRBD2 may supply D (5 bases each). Germline-derived CDR1 and CDR2 are MNHEY and SVGAGI. This CDR3 has 14 amino acids. Between the trimmed V and J ends, which lost 3 bases and 5 bases, there was a span of 13 bases. The CDR3 coding sequence is TGTGCCAGCAGTTATACCCCAGGGACGGAGACCCAGTACTTC. Its protein is CASSYTPGTETQYF.

There are a few counts of this clonotype. The chain uses TRBV7-9 and TRBJ1-3; D may be TRBD1 (6 bases). This CDR3 contains 18 residues. V was clipped by 4 bases and J by 1 base, with 20 bases between them. Germline V gives CDR1 SEHNR, CDR2 FQNEAQ (reference sequence). The CDR3: CASSYIPGQQGSGNTIYF. CDR3 bases: TGTGCCAGCAGCTACATTCCCGGCCAGCAGGGGTCTGGAAACACCATATATTTT. The whole variable domain, filled in from reference TRBV7-9 and TRBJ1-3, reads DTGVSQNPRHKITKRGQNVTFRCDPISEHNRLYWYRQTLGQGPEFLTYFQNEAQLEKSRLLSDRFSAERPKGSFSTLEIQRTEQGDSAMYLCASSYIPGQQGSGNTIYFGEGSWLTVV.